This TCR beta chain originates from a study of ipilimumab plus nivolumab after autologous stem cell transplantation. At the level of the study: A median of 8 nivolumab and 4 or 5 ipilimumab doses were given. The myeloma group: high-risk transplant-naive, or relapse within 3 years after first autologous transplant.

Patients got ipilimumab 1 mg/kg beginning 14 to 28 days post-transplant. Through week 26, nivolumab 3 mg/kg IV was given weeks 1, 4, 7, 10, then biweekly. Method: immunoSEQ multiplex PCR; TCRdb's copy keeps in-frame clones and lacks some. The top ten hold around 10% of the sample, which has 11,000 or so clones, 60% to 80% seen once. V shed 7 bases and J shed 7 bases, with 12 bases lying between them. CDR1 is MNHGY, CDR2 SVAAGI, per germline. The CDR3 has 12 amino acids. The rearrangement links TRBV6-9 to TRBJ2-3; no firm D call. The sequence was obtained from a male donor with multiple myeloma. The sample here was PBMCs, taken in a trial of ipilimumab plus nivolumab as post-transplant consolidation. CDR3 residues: CASTALSNTQYF. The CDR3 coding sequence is TGTGCCAGCACCGCGCTTTCGAATACGCAGTATTTT.